One and the same sample provided the 21 T cell receptor beta chains below, sequenced in a study of memory CD4+ T cells and cytomegalovirus serostatus. Single viable CD3+CD4+CD8-CD45RO+ cells were sorted as the memory CD4+ T cells. Produced via immunoSEQ multiplex PCR; TCRdb's table is partial and in-frame only. The sample includes almost 55,000 clones, around 77% seen only once; the top ten take around 1.6%. The specimen was memory CD4+ T cells from blood. The receptor set was obtained from an adult in good health and CMV-seronegative.

V and J are TRBV27 and TRBJ1-2; the match to TRBD1 covers 8 bases. After removal of 2 bases from V and 2 bases from J, the junction contained 13 bases not matched to a gene. Per germline, CDR1 MNHEY and CDR2 SMNVEV (reference sequence). The CDR3 spans 18 residues. The chain's CDR3 is CASSLRVGGGTGNYGYTF. For the CDR3, the DNA is TGTGCCAGCAGTTTACGGGTGGGAGGGGGGACAGGAAACTATGGCTACACCTTC.

The CDR3 here is CASSFYGTGGGEQYF. The CDR3 coding sequence is TGTGCCAGCAGCTTCTACGGCACGGGGGGAGGGGAGCAGTACTTC. The chain recombines TRBV7-8 with TRBJ2-7; 7 nucleotides match TRBD2. CDR1 and CDR2 (germline): SGHVS, FQNEAQ. V shed 3 bases, J shed 7 bases, and the junction held 12 bases outside the gene matches. The CDR3 runs 15 residues.

The CDR3 nucleotides read TGTGCCTGGAGTGAATTCCAGGGAAATCAGCCCCAGCATTTT. Encoded protein: CAWSEFQGNQPQHF. V and J are TRBV30 and TRBJ1-5; TRBD1 might be the D (5 bases). Germline values: CDR1 GTSNPN, CDR2 SVGIG (reference sequence). This CDR3 has 14 residues. Deletions cut 1 base from V and 4 bases from J, with 11 bases between. Supplemented by reference TRBV30 and TRBJ1-5, the full variable domain reads SQTIHQWPATLVQPVGSPLSLECTVEGTSNPNLYWYRQAAGRGLQLLFYSVGIGQISSEVPQNLSASRPQDRQFILSSKKLLLSDSGFYLCAWSEFQGNQPQHFGDGTRLSIL.

The J gene is TRBJ1-1, the V gene TRBV28; D gene unclear. This CDR3 has 16 residues. Trimming took off 6 bases at V and 1 base at J, with 18 bases between the two ends. Germline assignment: CDR1 MDHEN and CDR2 SYDVKM. DNA for the CDR3: TGTGCCAGCAGCCCCCCCCTCCCGGATCGGAACACTGAAGCTTTCTTT. It specifies CASSPPLPDRNTEAFF. Full variable domain (remainder filled in from reference TRBV28 and TRBJ1-1): DVKVTQSSRYLVKRTGEKVFLECVQDMDHENMFWYRQDPGLGLRLIYFSYDVKMKEKGDIPEGYSVSREKKERFSLILESASTNQTSMYLCASSPPLPDRNTEAFFGQGTRLTVV.

The chain couples TRBV10-3 to TRBJ2-1; 8 nucleotides line up with TRBD2. The CDR3 spans 16 residues. CDR1 is ENHRY and CDR2 is SYGVKD in the germline V gene. J was trimmed by 0 bases and V by 4 bases; bases with no gene match: 5. DNA for the CDR3: TGTGCCATCAGTGGCGGCGGGGGGAACTCCTACAATGAGCAGTTCTTC. Encoded protein: CAISGGGGNSYNEQFF.

The chain is built from TRBV2 and TRBJ2-3; 8 positions match TRBD2. CDR1 and CDR2 from the germline V gene are SNHLY and FYNNEI. This CDR3 contains 14 residues. With V trimmed by 6 bases and J by 2 bases, 4 bases remained unmatched. The CDR3: CASRAGEYTDTQYF. CDR3 coding DNA: TGTGCCAGCAGAGCGGGAGAGTACACAGATACGCAGTATTTT.

The V and J genes are TRBV18 and TRBJ2-3, with D uncertain. The germline V gene encodes CDR1 KGHSH and CDR2 LQKENI. The ends were cut back, 2 bases at V and 2 bases at J, with 8 bases in the middle. This CDR3 is built from 14 residues. CDR3 in amino acids: CASSPVKVTDTQYF. For the CDR3, the DNA is TGTGCCAGCTCACCAGTCAAGGTCACAGATACGCAGTATTTT. Combining the CDR3 with reference TRBV18 and TRBJ2-3 gives the whole variable domain NAGVMQNPRHLVRRRGQEARLRCSPMKGHSHVYWYRQLPEEGLKFMVYLQKENIIDESGMPKERFSAEFPKEGPSILRIQQVVRGDSAAYFCASSPVKVTDTQYFGPGTRLTVL.

This chain connects TRBV2 to TRBJ1-1, with D unresolved. The germline CDR1 and CDR2 sequences are SNHLY and FYNNEI. The CDR3 totals 11 residues. Trimming left V 8 bases short and J 0 bases short, with 4 bases between. Here the CDR3 DNA reads TGTGCCAGCGCCATGAACACTGAAGCTTTCTTT. This translates into CASAMNTEAFF. Full variable domain (remainder filled in from reference TRBV2 and TRBJ1-1): EPEVTQTPSHQVTQMGQEVILRCVPISNHLYFYWYRQILGQKVEFLVSFYNNEISEKSEIFDDQFSVERPDGSNFTLKIRSTKLEDSAMYFCASAMNTEAFFGQGTRLTVV.

By proportion, this clone is medium-sized. CDR3 region: CASSRHNSYEQYF. The CDR3 DNA reads as TGTGCCAGCAGCCGCCATAACTCCTACGAGCAGTACTTC. The chain joins TRBV7-3 to TRBJ2-7; D is ambiguous. Trimming cost V 5 bases and J 0 bases, with 8 bases left between them. The CDR3 length is 13 residues. From germline, CDR1 is SGHTA and CDR2 FQGTGA.

This sequence joins TRBV4-2 and TRBJ2-3, with 9 bases lining up with TRBD1. The germline CDR1 and CDR2 sequences are LGHNA and YNFKEQ. The V and J ends lost 0 bases and 5 bases, in that order; junction bases with no gene match: 6. The CDR3 has 16 residues. The CDR3 DNA sequence: TGTGCCAGCAGCCAAGACGGACAGGGGCAAAAAGATACGCAGTATTTT. Its translation: CASSQDGQGQKDTQYF.

This clone showed up just once. The chain uses TRBV7-2 and TRBJ1-5; the D gene is possibly TRBD1 (6 bases). The CDR3 consists of 15 residues. Germline CDR1 reads SGHTA; CDR2 reads FQGNSA. The V gene lost 1 base and the J gene lost 5 bases, with 12 bases spanning the gap. The CDR3 sequence: CASSLVGQPYQPQHF. In nucleotides, the CDR3 is TGTGCCAGCAGCTTAGTCGGACAGCCCTATCAGCCCCAGCATTTT.

The chain recombines TRBV11-2 with TRBJ2-7; D is unclear. CDR1 and CDR2 (germline): SGHAT, FQNNGV. The length of the CDR3 is 13 residues. Trimming took off 5 bases at V and 2 bases at J, with 10 bases between the two ends. CDR3 residues: CASSRKGTYEQYF. In DNA, the CDR3 is TGTGCCAGCAGCCGTAAGGGTACCTACGAGCAGTACTTC. Supplemented by reference TRBV11-2 and TRBJ2-7, the full variable domain reads EAGVAQSPRYKIIEKRQSVAFWCNPISGHATLYWYQQILGQGPKLLIQFQNNGVVDDSQLPKDRFSAERLKGVDSTLKIQPAKLEDSAVYLCASSRKGTYEQYFGPGTRLTVT.

The gene calls are TRBV5-1 and TRBJ2-7; D possibly uses TRBD1 or TRBD2 (5 bases each). CDR1 is SGHRS, CDR2 YFSETQ, per germline. This CDR3 region has 15 residues. V was pared by 4 bases and J by 3 bases, with 17 bases between. For the CDR3, the DNA is TGCGCCAGCAGCCCCCGGGACCCGGGTAACTACGAGCAGTACTTC. Translated: CASSPRDPGNYEQYF.

V and J are TRBV2 and TRBJ1-1; D unclear. The CDR3 has 13 residues. Trimming cost V 7 bases and J 5 bases, with 14 bases left between them. Germline CDR1 reads SNHLY; CDR2 reads FYNNEI. CDR3 loop: CASTGPLGTEAFF. Written as DNA, the CDR3 is TGTGCCAGCACCGGGCCCTTGGGGACTGAAGCTTTCTTT.

This rearrangement joins TRBV5-1 to TRBJ2-1; D is unclear. The CDR3 runs to 15 residues. Trimming pared 2 bases from V and 15 bases from J, leaving 24 bases between. CDR1 SGHRS and CDR2 YFSETQ come from the germline V gene. CDR3 DNA: TGCGCCAGCAGCTTTTGGGCCGGGTTTACCGAAGCTCGGTTCTTC. This translates into CASSFWAGFTEARFF.

V gene TRBV28 combines with J gene TRBJ1-5, with a possible D match to TRBD1 (5 bases). Deletions cut 5 bases from V and 1 base from J, with 18 bases between. Germline CDR1 and CDR2: MDHEN and SYDVKM. This CDR3 has 17 residues. CDR3 sequence reads: CASSPLNFGGSNQPQHF. CDR3 nucleotide sequence: TGTGCCAGCAGTCCATTGAATTTCGGGGGAAGCAATCAGCCCCAGCATTTT. Combining the CDR3 with reference TRBV28 and TRBJ1-5 gives the whole variable domain DVKVTQSSRYLVKRTGEKVFLECVQDMDHENMFWYRQDPGLGLRLIYFSYDVKMKEKGDIPEGYSVSREKKERFSLILESASTNQTSMYLCASSPLNFGGSNQPQHFGDGTRLSIL.

This clone was found once. The rearrangement uses TRBV5-1 and TRBJ2-3; possible D gene TRBD2, 8 bases. CDR3 length equals 19 residues. CDR1 is SGHRS and CDR2 is YFSETQ in the germline V gene. The V and J ends lost 4 bases and 2 bases respectively, with 26 bases between them. The CDR3 spells CASSPIGGPGSGATDTQYF. The CDR3 DNA reads TGCGCCAGCAGCCCGATAGGGGGCCCGGGTAGCGGGGCCACAGATACGCAGTATTTT. The full variable domain, rest sourced from reference TRBV5-1 and TRBJ2-3, is KAGVTQTPRYLIKTRGQQVTLSCSPISGHRSVSWYQQTPGQGLQFLFEYFSETQRNKGNFPGRFSGRQFSNSRSEMNVSTLELGDSALYLCASSPIGGPGSGATDTQYFGPGTRLTVL.

This chain uses TRBV5-4 with TRBJ2-5; D uncertain. The V end was cut by 0 bases, the J end by 5 bases, with 14 bases between. Germline V CDR1 and CDR2: SGHNT, YYREEE (reference sequence). The CDR3 has 15 residues. The CDR3 DNA follows: TGTGCCAGCAGCTTGGCCTTTGAAGCCGCGGAGACCCAGTACTTC. As protein: CASSLAFEAAETQYF.

The chain has TRBV5-1 and TRBJ1-2, with TRBD1 identical over 9 bases. CDR1 and CDR2 from the germline V gene are SGHRS and YFSETQ. This CDR3 is built from 13 residues. V lost 3 bases to trimming and J lost 6 bases; unmatched junction nucleotides: 3. The CDR3 spells CASSWTGENGYTF. In nucleotides, the CDR3 is TGCGCCAGCAGCTGGACAGGGGAGAATGGCTACACCTTC.

This chain joins TRBV18 and TRBJ1-3, with 7 bases fitting TRBD1. The CDR3 loop spans 15 amino acids. Germline values: CDR1 KGHSH, CDR2 LQKENI. The trim removed 0 bases at V and 8 bases at J, leaving 7 bases unmatched. Here the CDR3 reads CASSPPRTGGHTIYF. In DNA, the CDR3 is TGTGCCAGCTCACCACCGAGGACAGGAGGACACACCATATATTTT.

This clone is classed as medium-sized. The chain couples TRBV20-1 to TRBJ1-5; D gene ambiguous. The germline CDR1 and CDR2 sequences are DFQATT and SNEGSKA (reference sequence). The length of the CDR3 is 10 residues. V gave up 1 base and J gave up 6 bases, with 1 base separating them. In nucleotides, the CDR3 is TGCAGTGCTAGAGTTCAGCCCCAGCATTTT. Encoded protein: CSARVQPQHF.